This TCR beta chain was observed in a study of T cell responses to AZD1222 COVID-19 vaccine. Study results and limitations: Reportedly, nearly half of unique spike TCRs recognized epitopes outside B.1.351/B.1.1.7 mutations. Clonal diversity may have been underestimated in mostly white British donors.

Comment on this clone: No antigen is known for it.

Using immunoSEQ multiplex PCR, the repertoire was profiled, and TCRdb retains in-frame clones only, with some absent. The sample has 150,000 to 200,000 clones; around 89% are singletons. The sample consisted of peripheral blood, taken 28 days after the second AZD1222 dose. This receptor was obtained from an adult who received the AZD1222 COVID-19 vaccine.

CDR3 DNA: TGTGCCAGCAGCTTAAAGGACAGTCTTTTACGTCCCTACGAGCAGTACTTC. Translated: CASSLKDSLLRPYEQYF. V is TRBV7-2 and J is TRBJ2-7, with D tentatively TRBD1 (6 bases). With 2 bases removed from V and 2 bases from J, the gap between germline ends came to 19 bases. This CDR3 has 17 residues. Germline loops: CDR1 SGHTA, CDR2 FQGNSA.